This T cell receptor beta chain was identified during a study of synovial regulatory T cells in juvenile arthritis. On the study more broadly: One patient received methotrexate plus infliximab; one lacked treatment information.

The approximately 11 donors had active juvenile idiopathic arthritis, with 3 polyarticular and 8 oligoarticular cases. Median disease duration was about seven years, range 0.2-19.1. The CDR3 is 13 amino acids. The DNA is unrecorded. Germline-derived CDR1 and CDR2 are SQVTM and ANQGSEA. This table comes from immunoSEQ multiplex PCR, and its TCRdb copy is limited to in-frame clones, with some not included. Its listing shows 10,000 or so clones. This rearrangement joins TRBV29-1 to TRBJ1-1; TCRdb's assignment of TRBD1 cannot be checked, as there is no DNA. The source material was Treg cells from blood. The subset was: remaining (HLA-DR-negative) circulating blood Treg cells. The sequence was obtained from a donor aged 2-29 years with juvenile idiopathic arthritis. The CDR3 region is CSFTGVSDTEAFF.